The 2 T cell receptor beta chains reported below all come from one sample, sequenced in a study of CD8 T cells in ankylosing spondylitis. What these receptors recognize is not known. One entry per CDR3 protein, called by TCRdb with MiXCR from the 5' RACE reads. The sample includes about 500,000 distinct CDR3 sequences, more than 9.5% of them seen just once. Findings of the study overall: A motif in TCR beta, a set of fewer than ten highly homologous variants, appeared characteristic of ankylosing spondylitis blood.

Source material: blood, either unsorted or a sorted T cell fraction (not recorded which). Every receptor here comes from a male donor with ankylosing spondylitis.

This clonotype was seen more than once but under ten times. This chain's CDR3 is CASSLDSRMNEQFF. CDR3 sequence (DNA): TGCGCCAGCAGCTTGGATTCGCGGATGAATGAGCAGTTCTTC. The rearrangement uses TRBV5-1 and TRBJ2-1; D not resolved. The CDR3 has 14 amino acids. Trimming shortened V by 0 bases and J by 7 bases, and 11 bases separated the two germline ends. Germline CDR1 reads SGHRS; CDR2 reads YFSETQ.

This clonotype came up a few times. This chain links TRBV7-6 with TRBJ2-3, with no clear D. This CDR3 is 14 amino acids long. Germline CDR1 SGHVS, CDR2 FNYEAQ. The V gene lost 4 bases and the J gene lost 0 bases, with 8 bases spanning the gap. CDR3 residues: CASSSQASTDTQYF. DNA for the CDR3: TGTGCCAGCAGCTCGCAAGCTAGCACAGATACGCAGTATTTT.